In this sample, the clone carrying this T cell receptor beta chain turned up once. The data stem from a study of yellow fever vaccine responses in identical twins. The V and J ends lost 7 bases and 8 bases, in that order; junction bases with no gene match: 8. Germline CDR1 and CDR2: SNHLY and FYNNEI. The CDR3 is 14 amino acids. TCRdb reprocessed the RT-PCR reads via MiXCR and lists one record per CDR3 protein. This table holds 20,000 to 25,000 distinct CDR3 sequences, 60% to 85% found once. Sample: T cells from blood (PBMCs), unsorted or a sorted subset (not recorded which), taken before or after yellow fever vaccination (not recorded which). The source of this sequence is a woman aged 18-29 years who received the yellow fever vaccine. This rearrangement joins TRBV2 to TRBJ2-1, with 10 bases that match TRBD1. The DNA for the CDR3 is TGTGCCAGCATTGAGGACAGGGGGAGGTATGAGCAGTTCTTC. Encoded protein: CASIEDRGRYEQFF.